This T cell receptor beta chain emerged from a study of T-cell reconstitution after alpha-beta-depleted transplantation in children (dated by TCRdb to 2016 to 2017). Describing the broader study: T-cell immune reconstitution after TCRalphabeta/CD19-depleted allogeneic hematopoietic cell transplantation in children was quantitatively tracked in the study by means of TCR repertoire profiling.

Reading the label with the study, this specimen's treatment or condition is: allogeneic hematopoietic cell transplantation with graft depleted of TCRalphabeta T cells and CD19 B cells. The transplant recipients were children given TCRalphabeta/CD19-depleted allogeneic hematopoietic cell grafts. This clonotype has just a few counts. Its antigen is currently not known. One base away there is no much larger clone; base qualities are not given. Receptor amplification or capture employed PCR. Sequencing took place on an Illumina HiSeq 2500. TCR libraries were prepared with molecular barcoding, using unique molecular identifiers to normalize TCRbeta repertoire quantification. TCRdb cleaned the public reads at Q25 with fastp, built clones with MiXCR and kept in-frame beta chains. CDR3 protein duplicates are merged, each entry listing the most common genes and DNA. Within this sample are a few hundred thousand distinct CDR3 sequences, with roughly 24% of them counted one time only. The ten top clones hold about 2.8% of the sample.

General conclusions and limits of the study: In some patients, the high TCRbeta diversity seen at day 60 was put down to recipient T cells and intrathymic progenitors that had survived conditioning. The frequencies of hyperexpanded clones fell over the following months, and after one year, T-cell counts and TCRbeta diversity were mostly attributed to newly produced T cells. About two months after transplant, the apparently early recovery of alphabetaT-cell counts reportedly depended on just several hundred clones that had expanded rapidly and came from non-depleted graft cells.

CDR1 SQVTM and CDR2 ANQGSEA are derived from the germline V gene. Spanning cysteine to phenylalanine, the CDR3 consists of 14 amino acids. Of all the DNA, just the CDR3 is kept, 42 bases in frame from base 1. V lost 3 bases and J lost 1 base; the stretch between them is 13 bases long. Rearrangement joined TRBV29-1 to TRBJ2-7, with the D gene not clear enough to name. The sequence derives from a girl aged 2-15 years with Fanconi anemia, due to receive a stem cell transplant. The sequencing used PBMCs, collected before TCRalphabeta/CD19-depleted stem cell transplant. The CDR3 region: CSVDDRKGSYEQYF. The nucleotides read TGCAGCGTTGACGATAGGAAAGGGTCCTACGAGCAGTACTTC.